Listed below are T cell receptor beta chains from one sample, sequenced in a study of cytomegalovirus exposure and HLA in healthy donors. Assay: immunoSEQ multiplex PCR; the TCRdb copy retains only in-frame clones and omits some. In the table there are approximately 92,000 clones, around 85% of which are singletons. What was sequenced was PBMCs. Every receptor here comes from a girl aged 2-15 years in good health and CMV-seropositive. CDR3s include the opening cysteine and the closing phenylalanine or tryptophan. A D gene is named only where the DNA matches it firmly. Only some rows state a clone size, as once, few, many or a class for expanded clones.

NA 15 TRBJ1-3 TRBV5-6 TRBD1 CASSSRGTSGNTIYF TGTGCCAGCAGCTCCAGGGGGACCTCTGGAAACACCATATATTTT
NA 11 TRBJ1-1 TRBV2 NA CASTVDTEAFF TGTGCCAGCACGGTGGACACTGAAGCTTTCTTT
NA 12 TRBJ1-5 TRBV28 TRBD1 CAGQGAGQPQHF TGTGCCGGACAGGGGGCTGGTCAGCCCCAGCATTTT
NA 17 TRBJ1-4 TRBV15 TRBD1 CATSRDSDRGRGEKLFF TGTGCCACCAGCAGAGATTCTGACAGGGGAAGGGGTGAAAAACTGTTTTTT
NA 18 TRBJ2-1 TRBV2 NA CASSLSELMLSSYNEQFF TGTGCCAGCAGTCTGTCTGAGTTGATGCTGAGCTCCTACAATGAGCAGTTCTTC
NA 13 TRBJ2-2 TRBV7-9 NA CASSPGGGGELFF TGTGCCAGCAGCCCAGGGGGAGGCGGGGAGCTGTTTTTT
NA 15 TRBJ2-7 TRBV27 NA CASSLQGPGRYEQYF TGTGCCAGCAGTTTACAGGGGCCGGGCCGCTACGAGCAGTACTTC
NA 12 TRBJ2-1 TRBV11-2 NA CASSLGVHEQFF TGTGCCAGCAGCTTAGGAGTCCATGAGCAGTTCTTC
NA 16 TRBJ2-1 TRBV4-3 TRBD2 CASSLKPGLKLNEQFF TGCGCCAGCAGCTTAAAGCCGGGACTAAAGTTGAATGAGCAGTTCTTC
NA 14 TRBJ2-3 TRBV29-1 NA CSVEGGRGFDTQYF TGCAGCGTTGAAGGGGGCAGGGGCTTCGATACGCAGTATTTT
NA 14 TRBJ2-7 TRBV6-1 TRBD2 CAAKPIGTTYEQYF TGTGCCGCCAAACCGATAGGGACTACCTACGAGCAGTACTTC
NA 16 TRBJ2-2 TRBV5-1 NA CASSLAVEGTTGELFF TGCGCCAGCAGCTTGGCTGTTGAGGGAACCACCGGGGAGCTGTTTTTT
NA 13 TRBJ2-1 TRBV28 NA CASSLSSYNEQFF TGTGCCAGCAGTCTGAGCTCCTACAATGAGCAGTTCTTC
NA 14 TRBJ1-4 TRBV5-1 TRBD1 CASSLQGLDEKLFF TGCGCCAGCAGCTTACAGGGGCTCGACGAAAAACTGTTTTTT
NA 16 TRBJ2-3 TRBV14 NA CASSQESLVTTDTQYF TGTGCCAGCAGCCAAGAGTCCCTAGTGACGACAGATACGCAGTATTTT
NA 14 TRBJ2-1 TRBV6-4 TRBD2 CASSDGRERNEQFF TGTGCCAGCAGTGACGGGCGGGAGCGCAATGAGCAGTTCTTC
NA 16 TRBJ2-7 TRBV7-9 NA CASSSFSAQGSYEQYF TGTGCCAGCAGTTCTTTCTCGGCACAGGGCTCCTACGAGCAGTACTTC
NA 19 TRBJ1-1 TRBV14 TRBD1 CASSQLLGPRGQGLSEAFF TGTGCCAGCAGTCAGTTACTGGGGCCCCGGGGACAGGGGTTATCTGAAGCTTTCTTT
NA 15 TRBJ2-7 TRBV9 TRBD2 CASSPKREGTYEQYF TGTGCCAGCAGCCCGAAGCGGGAGGGAACCTACGAGCAGTACTTC
NA 13 TRBJ2-1 TRBV7-2 TRBD2 CASSLAGEFEQFF TGTGCCAGCAGCTTGGCGGGAGAGTTTGAGCAGTTCTTC
few 15 TRBJ2-2 TRBV2 NA CANQLQRTDTGELFF TGTGCCAACCAGCTACAGCGGACGGACACCGGGGAGCTGTTTTTT
NA 15 TRBJ2-5 TRBV28 NA CASRLAGERVETQYF TGTGCCAGCAGACTGGCAGGGGAGAGGGTAGAGACCCAGTACTTC
NA 17 TRBJ2-7 TRBV28 NA CASSFVSSDSFSYEQYF TGTGCCAGCAGTTTCGTATCGTCAGACTCTTTCTCCTACGAGCAGTACTTC
NA 15 TRBJ1-2 TRBV4-2 NA CASSQDWGGNYGYTF TGTGCCAGCAGCCAAGATTGGGGGGGAAACTATGGCTACACCTTC
NA 15 TRBJ1-1 TRBV4-2 TRBD1 CASSHDDRGKLRAFF TGTGCCAGCAGCCATGACGACAGGGGCAAGCTGAGAGCTTTCTTT
NA 13 TRBJ1-2 TRBV28 TRBD1 CASSRGQGEGYTF TGTGCCAGCAGCCGCGGACAGGGAGAAGGCTACACCTTC
NA 14 TRBJ2-1 TRBV6-1 TRBD2 CASMGLAGAGEQFF TGTGCCAGCATGGGGCTAGCGGGAGCTGGTGAGCAGTTCTTC
NA 17 TRBJ1-1 TRBV23-1 TRBD1 CASSQATDRVENTEAFF TGCGCCAGCAGTCAAGCGACGGACAGGGTCGAGAACACTGAAGCTTTCTTT
NA 14 TRBJ1-5 TRBV30 NA CAWRGQSINQPQHF TGTGCCTGGAGGGGACAATCCATTAACCAGCCCCAGCATTTT
NA 16 TRBJ2-2 TRBV5-4 NA CASSSFGSTYTGELFF TGTGCCAGCAGCTCCTTTGGGTCGACTTACACCGGGGAGCTGTTTTTT
NA 14 TRBJ2-5 TRBV2 TRBD1 CASRAGTGDETQYF TGTGCCAGCAGAGCCGGGACAGGGGATGAGACCCAGTACTTC
NA 15 TRBJ2-3 TRBV28 NA CASSLRETVTDTQYF TGTGCCAGCAGCCTCCGGGAGACCGTCACAGATACGCAGTATTTT
NA 17 TRBJ1-1 TRBV27 TRBD1 CASSPLHVTGPNTEAFF TGTGCCAGCAGTCCCCTCCACGTGACAGGGCCGAACACTGAAGCTTTCTTT
NA 15 TRBJ2-1 TRBV6-1 TRBD2 CASSPGTSGYNEQFF TGTGCCAGCAGCCCCGGGACTAGCGGCTACAATGAGCAGTTCTTC
NA 15 TRBJ2-2 TRBV4-3 NA CASSQLPANTGELFF TGCGCCAGCAGCCAATTACCAGCGAACACCGGGGAGCTGTTTTTT
few 17 TRBJ2-6 TRBV27 NA CASSLSPRSQGANVLTF TGTGCCAGCAGTTTATCCCCTCGCAGTCAAGGGGCCAACGTCCTGACTTTC
NA 15 TRBJ2-1 TRBV5-6 NA CASSSLGGGPNEQFF TGTGCCAGCAGCTCACTCGGGGGAGGCCCAAATGAGCAGTTCTTC
NA 14 TRBJ2-1 TRBV7-2 NA CASSRRASQGEQFF TGTGCCAGCAGCCGCAGGGCCAGCCAGGGAGAGCAGTTCTTC
NA 16 TRBJ2-3 TRBV5-1 TRBD2 CASSTYSGKKGDTQYF TGCGCCAGCAGCACTTATAGCGGGAAGAAGGGAGATACGCAGTATTTT
few 11 TRBJ2-2 TRBV29-1 NA CSVGGAGELFF TGCAGCGTTGGGGGCGCCGGGGAGCTGTTTTTT
NA 15 TRBJ2-7 TRBV4-3 NA CASSQTTEPSYEQYF TGCGCCAGCAGCCAGACGACGGAGCCTTCCTACGAGCAGTACTTC
NA 15 TRBJ2-3 TRBV7-9 TRBD2 CASSLNGRVTDTQYF TGTGCCAGCAGCTTAAACGGGAGGGTAACAGATACGCAGTATTTT
NA 11 TRBJ1-3 TRBV28 NA CATTKRNTIYF TGTGCCACCACTAAACGTAACACCATATATTTT
NA 13 TRBJ1-2 TRBV6-5 NA CASSYMTGHGYTF TGTGCCAGCAGTTACATGACAGGCCATGGCTACACCTTC
NA 16 TRBJ1-1 TRBV7-2 TRBD1 CASSLSGGRKNTEAFF TGTGCCAGCAGCTTATCAGGGGGGCGAAAGAACACTGAAGCTTTCTTT
NA 16 TRBJ1-1 TRBV7-3 TRBD1 CASSGLGTGRNTEAFF TGTGCCAGCAGCGGCCTTGGGACAGGGAGAAACACTGAAGCTTTCTTT
NA 17 TRBJ1-5 TRBV28 NA CASDPTPLSYSNQPQHF TGTGCCAGCGATCCTACCCCCCTGTCTTATAGCAATCAGCCCCAGCATTTT